This entry features one T cell receptor beta chain sequence. Produced via immunoSEQ multiplex PCR; TCRdb's table is partial and in-frame only. This table has 30,000 to 35,000 clones, 90% appearing once. Germline CDR1 MNHEY, CDR2 SMNVEV (reference sequence). The CDR3 is 15 residues long. Trimming took 3 bases from V and 2 from J, leaving 12 bases between them. The data originate from a study of T cell changes during pregnancy in multiple sclerosis. Sample: CD4+ T cells from peripheral blood mononuclear cells, taken in the second trimester of pregnancy. This clonotype was obtained from a female donor in good health, enrolled as a control in a pregnancy study. The chain recombines TRBV27 with TRBJ2-3; a possible D gene is TRBD2 (6 bases). The CDR3 DNA follows: TGTGCCAGCAGTTTCTCGGGGGTACTCACAGATACGCAGTATTTT. The encoded protein is CASSFSGVLTDTQYF.